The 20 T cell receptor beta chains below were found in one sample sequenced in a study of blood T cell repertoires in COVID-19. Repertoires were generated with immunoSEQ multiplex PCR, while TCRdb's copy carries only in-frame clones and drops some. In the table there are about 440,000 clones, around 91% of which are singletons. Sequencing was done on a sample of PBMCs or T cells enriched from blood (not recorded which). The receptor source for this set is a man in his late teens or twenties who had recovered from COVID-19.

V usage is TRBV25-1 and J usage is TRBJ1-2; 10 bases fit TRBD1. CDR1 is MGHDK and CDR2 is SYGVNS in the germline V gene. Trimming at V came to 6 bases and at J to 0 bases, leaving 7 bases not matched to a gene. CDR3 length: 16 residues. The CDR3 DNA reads TGTGCCAGCAGGGGGGGACAGGGGTCTGCTAACTATGGCTACACCTTC. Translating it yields CASRGGQGSANYGYTF.

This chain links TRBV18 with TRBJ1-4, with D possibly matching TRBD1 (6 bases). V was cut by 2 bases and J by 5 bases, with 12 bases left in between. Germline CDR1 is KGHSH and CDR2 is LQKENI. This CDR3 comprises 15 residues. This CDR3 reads CASSPYTGRNEKLFF. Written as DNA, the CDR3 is TGTGCCAGCTCACCATATACAGGGCGGAATGAAAAACTGTTTTTT.

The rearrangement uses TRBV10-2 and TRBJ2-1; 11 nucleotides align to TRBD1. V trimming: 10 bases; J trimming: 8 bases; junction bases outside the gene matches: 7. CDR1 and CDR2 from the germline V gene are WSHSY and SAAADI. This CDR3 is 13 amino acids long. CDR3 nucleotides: TGCGCCACCGGACAGGGGGCGCTCTATGAGCAGTTCTTC. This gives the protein CATGQGALYEQFF.

In DNA, the CDR3 is TGTGCCAGCAGACGACAGGGAGCCTACGAGCAGTACTTC. Its protein product is CASRRQGAYEQYF. The chain couples TRBV5-5 to TRBJ2-7; 7 nucleotides agree with TRBD1. CDR3 length: 13 residues. Germline assignment: CDR1 SGHKS and CDR2 YYEKEE (reference sequence). V was pared by 5 bases and J by 2 bases, with 4 bases of the junction left unmatched.

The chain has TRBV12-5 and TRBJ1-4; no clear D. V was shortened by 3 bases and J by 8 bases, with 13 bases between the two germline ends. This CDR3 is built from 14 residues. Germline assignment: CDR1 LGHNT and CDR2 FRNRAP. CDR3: CASGFFGKTEKLFF. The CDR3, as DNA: TGTGCTAGTGGTTTTTTTGGCAAAACCGAAAAACTGTTTTTT. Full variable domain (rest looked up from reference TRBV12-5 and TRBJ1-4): DARVTQTPRHKVTEMGQEVTMRCQPILGHNTVFWYRQTMMQGLELLAYFRNRAPLDDSGMPKDRFSAEMPDATLATLKIQPSEPRDSAVYFCASGFFGKTEKLFFGSGTQLSVL.

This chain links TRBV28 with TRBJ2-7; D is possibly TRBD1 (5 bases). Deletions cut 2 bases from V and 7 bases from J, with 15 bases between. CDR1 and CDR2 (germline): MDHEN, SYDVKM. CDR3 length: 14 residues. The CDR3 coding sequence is TGTGCCAGCAGTTTACCTAACAGGTTTTGGGAGCAGTACTTC. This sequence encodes CASSLPNRFWEQYF.

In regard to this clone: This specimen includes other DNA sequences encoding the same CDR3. The DNA of the CDR3 is TGTGCCAGCAGTCTCGGGGGGGGAAATTCACCCCTCCACTTT. It specifies CASSLGGGNSPLHF. The chain combines TRBV3-1 (or the pseudogene TRBV3-2) with TRBJ1-6; possibly TRBD1 for D (5 bases). This CDR3 is 14 amino acids long. Trimming pared 6 bases from V and 7 bases from J, leaving 13 bases between. Looked up from germline, CDR1 is LGHDT and CDR2 is YNNKEL (reference sequence).

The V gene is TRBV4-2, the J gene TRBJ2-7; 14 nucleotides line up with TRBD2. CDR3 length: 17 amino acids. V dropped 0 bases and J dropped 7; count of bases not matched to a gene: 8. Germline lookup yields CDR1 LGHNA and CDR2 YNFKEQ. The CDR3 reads CASSQDIFGLAGGEQYF. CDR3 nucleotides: TGTGCCAGCAGCCAAGATATCTTCGGACTAGCGGGAGGTGAGCAGTACTTC.

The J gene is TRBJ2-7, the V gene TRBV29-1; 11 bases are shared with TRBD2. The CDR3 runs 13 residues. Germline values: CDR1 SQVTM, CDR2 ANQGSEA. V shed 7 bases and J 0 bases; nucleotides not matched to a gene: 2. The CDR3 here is CSATSGSSYEQYF. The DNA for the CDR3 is TGCAGCGCAACTAGCGGGAGCTCCTACGAGCAGTACTTC.

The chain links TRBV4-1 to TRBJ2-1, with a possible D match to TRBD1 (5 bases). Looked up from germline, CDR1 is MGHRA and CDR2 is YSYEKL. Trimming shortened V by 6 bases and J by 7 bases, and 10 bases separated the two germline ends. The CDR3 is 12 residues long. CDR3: CASRYTGNEQFF. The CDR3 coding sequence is TGCGCCAGCAGGTATACAGGTAATGAGCAGTTCTTC.

CDR3 nucleotide sequence: TGTGCCAGCAGCTTAGGAGGAGGGGATGGCTACACCTTC. It yields the protein CASSLGGGDGYTF. V and J are TRBV7-3 and TRBJ1-2; possible D gene TRBD1, 5 bases. Germline CDR1 and CDR2: SGHTA and FQGTGA. This CDR3 is built from 13 residues. V was cut by 2 bases and J by 6 bases, with 10 bases left in between.

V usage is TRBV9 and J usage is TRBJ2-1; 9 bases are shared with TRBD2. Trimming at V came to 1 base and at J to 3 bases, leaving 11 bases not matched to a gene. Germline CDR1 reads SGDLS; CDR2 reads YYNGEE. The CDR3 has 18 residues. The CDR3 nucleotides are TGTGCCAGCAGCGTATCCCTATCGGCTAGCGGGGACTACAATGAGCAGTTCTTC. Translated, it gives CASSVSLSASGDYNEQFF.

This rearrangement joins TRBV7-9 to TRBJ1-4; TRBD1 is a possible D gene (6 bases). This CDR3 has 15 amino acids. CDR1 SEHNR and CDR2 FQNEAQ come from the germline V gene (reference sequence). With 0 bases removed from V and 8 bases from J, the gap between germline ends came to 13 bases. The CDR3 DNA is TGTGCCAGCAGCTTAGCGCTCCAGGGGCGAGAAAAACTGTTTTTT. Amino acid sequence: CASSLALQGREKLFF.

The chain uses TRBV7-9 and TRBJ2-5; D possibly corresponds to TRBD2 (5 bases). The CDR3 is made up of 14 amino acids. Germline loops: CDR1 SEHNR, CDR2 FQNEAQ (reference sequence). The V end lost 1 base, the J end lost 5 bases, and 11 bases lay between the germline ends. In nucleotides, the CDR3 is TGTGCCAGCAGCTTAGTGCTAGCCTGGGAGACCCAGTACTTC. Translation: CASSLVLAWETQYF.

For the CDR3, the DNA is TGTGCCAGCAGTGAGGGACTTGTGAGCTACACCTTC. It encodes CASSEGLVSYTF. The V gene is TRBV12-3 or TRBV12-4, the J gene TRBJ1-2, with a weak D call TRBD1 (5 bases). V was clipped by 5 bases and J by 9 bases, with 13 bases between them. CDR3 length: 12 amino acids.

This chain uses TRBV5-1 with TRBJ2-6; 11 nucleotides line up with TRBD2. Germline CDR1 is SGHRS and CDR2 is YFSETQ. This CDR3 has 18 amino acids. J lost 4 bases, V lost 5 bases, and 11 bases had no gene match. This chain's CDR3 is CASRSTLAGEAGANVLTF. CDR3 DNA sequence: TGCGCCAGCAGAAGCACACTAGCGGGAGAGGCAGGGGCCAACGTCCTGACTTTC.

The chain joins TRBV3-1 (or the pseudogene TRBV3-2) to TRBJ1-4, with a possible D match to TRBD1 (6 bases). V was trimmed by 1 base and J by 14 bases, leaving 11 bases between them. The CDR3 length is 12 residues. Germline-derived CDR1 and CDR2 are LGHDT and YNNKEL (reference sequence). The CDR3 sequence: CASSQGLDRLFF. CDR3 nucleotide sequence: TGTGCCAGCAGCCAAGGCCTCGACAGGCTGTTTTTT.

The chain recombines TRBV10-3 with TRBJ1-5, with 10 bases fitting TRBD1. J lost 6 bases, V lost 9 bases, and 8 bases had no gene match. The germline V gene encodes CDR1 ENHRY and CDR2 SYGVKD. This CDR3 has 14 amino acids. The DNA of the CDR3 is TGTGCCATTGGGACAGGGGCCCTCCCTCAGCCCCAGCATTTT. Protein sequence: CAIGTGALPQPQHF.

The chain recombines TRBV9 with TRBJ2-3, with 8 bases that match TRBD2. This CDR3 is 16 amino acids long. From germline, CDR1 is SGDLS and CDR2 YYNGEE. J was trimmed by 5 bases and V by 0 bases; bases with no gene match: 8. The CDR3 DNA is TGTGCCAGCAGCGTAGAACACGGGAGGGCTGGAGATACGCAGTATTTT. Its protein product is CASSVEHGRAGDTQYF.

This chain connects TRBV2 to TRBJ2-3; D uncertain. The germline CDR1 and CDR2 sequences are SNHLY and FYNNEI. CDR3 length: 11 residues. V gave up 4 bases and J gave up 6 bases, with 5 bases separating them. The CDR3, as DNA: TGTGCCAGCAGTGGGCAGGATACGCAGTATTTT. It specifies CASSGQDTQYF.